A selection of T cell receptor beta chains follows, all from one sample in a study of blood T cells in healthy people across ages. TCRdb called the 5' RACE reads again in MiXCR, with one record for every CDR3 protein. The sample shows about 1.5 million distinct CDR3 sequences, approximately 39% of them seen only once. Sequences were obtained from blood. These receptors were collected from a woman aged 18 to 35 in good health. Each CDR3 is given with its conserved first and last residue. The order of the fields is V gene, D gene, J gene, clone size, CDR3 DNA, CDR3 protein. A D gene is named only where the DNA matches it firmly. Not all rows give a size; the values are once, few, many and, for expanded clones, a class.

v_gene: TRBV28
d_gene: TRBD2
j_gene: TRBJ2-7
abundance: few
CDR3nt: TGTGCCAGCTGGACTAGCGGCATCACCAGCGAGCAGTACTTC
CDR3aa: CASWTSGITSEQYF

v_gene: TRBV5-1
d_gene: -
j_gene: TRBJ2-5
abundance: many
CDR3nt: TGCGCCAGCAGCTTGGTACCGGGGAATGAGACCCAGTACTTC
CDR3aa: CASSLVPGNETQYF

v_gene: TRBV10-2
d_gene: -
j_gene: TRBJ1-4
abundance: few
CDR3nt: TGCGCCAGCAGTGAACGAGGGGTAGCGTGGACTAATGAAAAACTGTTTTTT
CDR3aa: CASSERGVAWTNEKLFF

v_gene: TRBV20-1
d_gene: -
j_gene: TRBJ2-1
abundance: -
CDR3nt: TGCAGTGCAAGAATGCCCCCGGACAATGAGCAGTTCTTC
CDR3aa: CSARMPPDNEQFF

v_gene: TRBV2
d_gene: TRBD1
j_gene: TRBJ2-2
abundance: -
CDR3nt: TGTGCCAGCACCATGGGGACAGGGCACACCGGGGAGCTGTTTTTT
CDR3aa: CASTMGTGHTGELFF

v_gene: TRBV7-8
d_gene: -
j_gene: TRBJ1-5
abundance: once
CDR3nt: TGTGCCAGCAGCTTAGACAGAGCTCTGGGGCAGCCCCAGCATTTT
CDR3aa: CASSLDRALGQPQHF

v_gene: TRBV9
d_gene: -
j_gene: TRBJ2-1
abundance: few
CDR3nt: TGTGCCAGCAGCGTAGCTGGGAGCAATATAGATGAGCAGTTCTTC
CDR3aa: CASSVAGSNIDEQFF

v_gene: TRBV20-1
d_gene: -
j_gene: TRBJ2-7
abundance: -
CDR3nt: TGCAGTGCTAGAGGGACTTACTACGAGCAGTACTTC
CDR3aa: CSARGTYYEQYF

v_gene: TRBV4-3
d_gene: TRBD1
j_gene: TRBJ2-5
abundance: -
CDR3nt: TGCGCCAGCAGCCAAGCACGGACAGGGAGAGAGACCCAGTACTTC
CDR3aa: CASSQARTGRETQYF

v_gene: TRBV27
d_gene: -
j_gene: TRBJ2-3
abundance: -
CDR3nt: TGTGCCAGCAGTTTTGACTCGGGGGGCCTCACAGATACGCAGTATTTT
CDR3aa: CASSFDSGGLTDTQYF

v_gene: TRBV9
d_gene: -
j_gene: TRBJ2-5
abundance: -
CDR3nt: TGTGCCAGCAGCGTAGCTGGGGTCGGTGGCAATGAGCAGTACTTC
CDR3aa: CASSVAGVGGNEQYF

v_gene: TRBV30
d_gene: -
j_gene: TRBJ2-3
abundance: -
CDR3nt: TGTGCCTGGAAATCGGGACGAGTGAGAGATACGCAGTATTTT
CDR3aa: CAWKSGRVRDTQYF

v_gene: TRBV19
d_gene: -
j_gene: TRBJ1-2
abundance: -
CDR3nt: TGTGCCAGTAGCCCGGGACACCGAAACTATGGCTACACCTTC
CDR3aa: CASSPGHRNYGYTF

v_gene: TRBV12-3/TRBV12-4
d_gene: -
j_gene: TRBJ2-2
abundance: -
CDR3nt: TGTGCCAGCAGCCCGAGGGGGGCGAGACTTAACACCGGGGAGCTGTTTTTT
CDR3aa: CASSPRGARLNTGELFF

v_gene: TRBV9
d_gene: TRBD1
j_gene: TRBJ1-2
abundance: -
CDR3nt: TGTGCCAGCAGCGTAGGCGGACAGGGGACAGGTGGCTACACCTTC
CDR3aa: CASSVGGQGTGGYTF